The next 6 T cell receptor beta chains were all read from a single sample in a study of control samples from healthy donors and cancer patients. Produced via immunoSEQ multiplex PCR; TCRdb's table is partial and in-frame only. This table has under 65,000 clones, approximately 89% appearing once. The sequenced sample consisted of PBMCs. These receptors were collected from a man younger than 40 with colorectal cancer.

This rearrangement joins TRBV6-1 to TRBJ2-7, with 10 bases identical to TRBD2. Germline CDR1 is MNHNS and CDR2 is SASEGT. The CDR3 totals 18 residues. J gave up 3 bases and V 3 bases, and 14 bases lay outside the gene matches. CDR3 residues: CASSDTFWASGGGYEQYF. As DNA, the CDR3 is TGTGCCAGCAGTGATACATTCTGGGCTAGCGGGGGTGGCTACGAGCAGTACTTC.

This chain's CDR3 is CASSPRDSSYNEQFF. As DNA, the CDR3 is TGTGCCAGCAGCCCTAGGGACTCCTCCTACAATGAGCAGTTCTTC. The chain recombines TRBV4-2 with TRBJ2-1, with D maybe TRBD2 (6 bases). CDR1 is LGHNA, CDR2 YNFKEQ, per germline. Trimming removed 4 bases at V and 0 bases at J, with 10 bases between. The length of the CDR3 is 15 residues.

The J gene is TRBJ2-6, the V gene TRBV7-8; D call uncertain. Germline V lookup: CDR1 SGHVS, CDR2 FQNEAQ. V lost 5 bases, J lost 4 bases, and 6 bases lay in between. CDR3 length: 13 residues. CDR3 DNA sequence: TGTGCCAGCAGCCGGGCCGGGGCCAACGTCCTGACTTTC. As protein: CASSRAGANVLTF.

The chain carries TRBV19 and TRBJ1-5; D gene unclear. The length of the CDR3 is 15 residues. V shed 5 bases and J shed 1 base, with 12 bases lying between them. Germline-derived CDR1 and CDR2 are LNHDA and SQIVND (reference sequence). CDR3 sequence: CASSDKGWSNQPQHF. The CDR3 region has the DNA TGTGCCAGTAGTGACAAGGGTTGGAGCAATCAGCCCCAGCATTTT.

V and J are TRBV29-1 and TRBJ1-4; possibly TRBD1 for D (6 bases). The CDR3 has 12 amino acids. The germline gives CDR1 SQVTM, CDR2 ANQGSEA. Between the trimmed V and J ends, which lost 8 bases and 8 bases, there was a span of 15 bases. The CDR3 nucleotides read TGCAGCTTCTGGACAGCGGGGGAAAAACTGTTTTTT. The encoded protein is CSFWTAGEKLFF.

Here the CDR3 DNA reads TGTGCCAGCAGTCTAGGTGGCGGACTAGGATCCACAGATACGCAGTATTTT. Protein sequence: CASSLGGGLGSTDTQYF. V gene TRBV5-4 combines with J gene TRBJ2-3, with 7 bases fitting TRBD2. This CDR3 has 17 amino acids. The V gene's germline CDR1 is SGHNT and CDR2 YYREEE (reference sequence). The junction had 14 bases not matched to a gene; V was cut back by 5 bases and J by 2 bases.